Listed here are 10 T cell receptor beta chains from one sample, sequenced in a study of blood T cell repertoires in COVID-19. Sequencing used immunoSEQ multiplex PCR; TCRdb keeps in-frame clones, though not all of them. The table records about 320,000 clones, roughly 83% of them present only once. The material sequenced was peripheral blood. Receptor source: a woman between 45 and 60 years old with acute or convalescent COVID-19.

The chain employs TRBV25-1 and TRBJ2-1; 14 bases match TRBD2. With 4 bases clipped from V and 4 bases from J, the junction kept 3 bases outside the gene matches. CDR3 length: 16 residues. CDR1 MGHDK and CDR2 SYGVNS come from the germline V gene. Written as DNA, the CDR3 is TGTGCCAGCAGTGCCCGACTAGCGGGAGGGTACAATGAGCAGTTCTTC. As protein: CASSARLAGGYNEQFF.

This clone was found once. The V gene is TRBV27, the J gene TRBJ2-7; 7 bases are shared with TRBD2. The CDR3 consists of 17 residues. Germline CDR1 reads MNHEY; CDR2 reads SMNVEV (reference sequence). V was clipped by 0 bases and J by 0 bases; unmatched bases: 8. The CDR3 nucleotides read TGTGCCAGCAGTTTATCGAATCCTAGCGGCCGCTCCTACGAGCAGTACTTC. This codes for CASSLSNPSGRSYEQYF.

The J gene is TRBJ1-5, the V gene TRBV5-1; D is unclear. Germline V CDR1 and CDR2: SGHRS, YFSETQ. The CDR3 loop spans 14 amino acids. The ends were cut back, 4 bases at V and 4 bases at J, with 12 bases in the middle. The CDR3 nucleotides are TGCGCCAGCAGCCCTTCTTCGGGTAATCAGCCCCAGCATTTT. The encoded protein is CASSPSSGNQPQHF.

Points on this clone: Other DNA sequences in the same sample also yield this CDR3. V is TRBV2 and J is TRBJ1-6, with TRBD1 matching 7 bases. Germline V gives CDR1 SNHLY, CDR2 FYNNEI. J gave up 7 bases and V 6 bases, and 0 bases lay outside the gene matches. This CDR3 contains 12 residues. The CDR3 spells CASRTGNSPLHF. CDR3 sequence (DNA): TGTGCCAGCAGGACAGGGAATTCACCCCTCCACTTT.

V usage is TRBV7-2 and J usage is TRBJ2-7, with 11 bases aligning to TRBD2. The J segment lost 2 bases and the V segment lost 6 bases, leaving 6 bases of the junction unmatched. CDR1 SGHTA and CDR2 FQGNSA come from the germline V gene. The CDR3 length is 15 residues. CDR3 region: CASSPTSGGAYEQYF. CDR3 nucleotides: TGTGCCAGCAGTCCTACTAGCGGGGGAGCCTACGAGCAGTACTTC.

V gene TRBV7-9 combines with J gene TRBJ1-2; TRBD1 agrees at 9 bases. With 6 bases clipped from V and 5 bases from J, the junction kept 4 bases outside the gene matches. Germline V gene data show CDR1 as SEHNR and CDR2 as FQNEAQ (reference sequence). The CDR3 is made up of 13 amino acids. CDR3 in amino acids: CASSLDRGYGYTF. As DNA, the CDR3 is TGTGCCAGCAGTCTAGACAGGGGGTATGGCTACACCTTC.

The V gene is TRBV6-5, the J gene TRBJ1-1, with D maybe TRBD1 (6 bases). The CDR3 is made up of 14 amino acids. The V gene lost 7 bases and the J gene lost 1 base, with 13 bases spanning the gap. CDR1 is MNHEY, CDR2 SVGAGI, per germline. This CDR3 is CASTRFRGNTEAFF. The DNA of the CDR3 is TGTGCCAGCACCAGATTCAGGGGGAACACTGAAGCTTTCTTT.

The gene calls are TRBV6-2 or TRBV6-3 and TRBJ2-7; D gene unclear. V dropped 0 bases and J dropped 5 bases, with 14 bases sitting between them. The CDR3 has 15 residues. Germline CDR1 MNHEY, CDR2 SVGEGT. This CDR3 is CASSYSIRVVNEQYF. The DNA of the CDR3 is TGTGCCAGCAGTTACTCGATCCGGGTTGTCAACGAGCAGTACTTC.

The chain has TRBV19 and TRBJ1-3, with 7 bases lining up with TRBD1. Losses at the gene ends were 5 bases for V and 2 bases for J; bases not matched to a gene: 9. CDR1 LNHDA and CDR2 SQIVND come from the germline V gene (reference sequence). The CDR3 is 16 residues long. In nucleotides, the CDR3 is TGTGCCAGTAGTTCCCAGGGGGTCAATGCTGGAAACACCATATATTTT. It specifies CASSSQGVNAGNTIYF.

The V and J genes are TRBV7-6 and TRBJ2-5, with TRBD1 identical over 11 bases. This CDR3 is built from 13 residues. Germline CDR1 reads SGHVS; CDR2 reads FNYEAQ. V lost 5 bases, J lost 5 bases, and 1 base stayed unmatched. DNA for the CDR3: TGTGCCAGCAGCGGGGACAGGGGGGAGACCCAGTACTTC. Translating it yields CASSGDRGETQYF.